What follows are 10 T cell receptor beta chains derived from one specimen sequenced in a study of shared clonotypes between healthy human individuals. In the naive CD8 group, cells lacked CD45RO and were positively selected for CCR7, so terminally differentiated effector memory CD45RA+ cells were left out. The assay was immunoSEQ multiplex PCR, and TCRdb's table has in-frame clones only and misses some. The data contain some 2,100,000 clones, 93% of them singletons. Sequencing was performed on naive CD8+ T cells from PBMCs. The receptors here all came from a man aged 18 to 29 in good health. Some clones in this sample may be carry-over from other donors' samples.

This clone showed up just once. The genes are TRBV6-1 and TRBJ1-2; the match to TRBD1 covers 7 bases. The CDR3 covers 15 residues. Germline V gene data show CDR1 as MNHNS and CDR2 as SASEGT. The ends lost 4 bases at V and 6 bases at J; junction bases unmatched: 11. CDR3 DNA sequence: TGTGCCAGCAGTGGCGAGGGGGCTAAGGGGGATGGCTACACCTTC. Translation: CASSGEGAKGDGYTF.

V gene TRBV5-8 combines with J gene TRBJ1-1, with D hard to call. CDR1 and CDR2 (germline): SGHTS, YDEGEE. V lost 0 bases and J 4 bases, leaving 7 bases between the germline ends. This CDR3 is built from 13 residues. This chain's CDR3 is CASSLVAVTEAFF. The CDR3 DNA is TGTGCCAGCAGCTTGGTGGCAGTCACTGAAGCTTTCTTT.

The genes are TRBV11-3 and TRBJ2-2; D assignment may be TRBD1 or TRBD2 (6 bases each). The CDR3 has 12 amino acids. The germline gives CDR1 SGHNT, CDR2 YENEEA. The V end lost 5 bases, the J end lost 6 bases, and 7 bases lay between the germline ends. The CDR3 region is CASSRGPGELFF. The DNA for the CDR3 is TGTGCCAGCAGCCGGGGGCCCGGGGAGCTGTTTTTT.

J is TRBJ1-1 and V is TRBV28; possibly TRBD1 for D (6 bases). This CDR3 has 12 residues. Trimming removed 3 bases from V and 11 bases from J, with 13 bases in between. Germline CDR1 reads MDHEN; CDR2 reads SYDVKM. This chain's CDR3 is CASSLRGATAFF. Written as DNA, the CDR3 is TGTGCCAGCAGTTTGCGGGGGGCGACGGCTTTCTTT.

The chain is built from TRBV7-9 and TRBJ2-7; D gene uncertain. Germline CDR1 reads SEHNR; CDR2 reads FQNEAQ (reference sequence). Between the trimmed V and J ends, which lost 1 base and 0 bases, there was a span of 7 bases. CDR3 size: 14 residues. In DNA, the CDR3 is TGTGCCAGCAGCTTAGGTCTGAACTCCTACGAGCAGTACTTC. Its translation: CASSLGLNSYEQYF.

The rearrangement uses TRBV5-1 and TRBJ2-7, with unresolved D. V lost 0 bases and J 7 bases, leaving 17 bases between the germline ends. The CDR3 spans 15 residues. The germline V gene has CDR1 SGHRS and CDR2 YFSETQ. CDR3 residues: CASSLETARLREQYF. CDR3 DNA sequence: TGCGCCAGCAGCTTGGAGACTGCCCGGTTGAGGGAGCAGTACTTC. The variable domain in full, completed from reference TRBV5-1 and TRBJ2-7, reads KAGVTQTPRYLIKTRGQQVTLSCSPISGHRSVSWYQQTPGQGLQFLFEYFSETQRNKGNFPGRFSGRQFSNSRSEMNVSTLELGDSALYLCASSLETARLREQYFGPGTRLTVT.

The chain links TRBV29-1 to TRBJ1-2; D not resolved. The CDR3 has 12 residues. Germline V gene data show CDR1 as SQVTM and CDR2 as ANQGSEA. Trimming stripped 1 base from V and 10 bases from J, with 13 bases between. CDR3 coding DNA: TGCAGCGTTGAAGTGCTAGGCAGATCCTACACCTTC. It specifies CSVEVLGRSYTF. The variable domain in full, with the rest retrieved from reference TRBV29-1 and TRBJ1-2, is SAVISQKPSRDICQRGTSLTIQCQVDSQVTMMFWYRQQPGQSLTLIATANQGSEATYESGFVIDKFPISRPNLTFSTLTVSNMSPEDSSIYLCSVEVLGRSYTFGSGTRLTVV.

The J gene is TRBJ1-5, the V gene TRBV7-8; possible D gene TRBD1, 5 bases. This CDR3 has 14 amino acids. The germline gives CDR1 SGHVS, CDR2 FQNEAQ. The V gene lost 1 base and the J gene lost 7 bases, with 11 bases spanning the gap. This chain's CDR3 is CASSLDAGRQPQHF. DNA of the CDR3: TGTGCCAGCAGCTTAGACGCGGGGCGGCAGCCCCAGCATTTT.

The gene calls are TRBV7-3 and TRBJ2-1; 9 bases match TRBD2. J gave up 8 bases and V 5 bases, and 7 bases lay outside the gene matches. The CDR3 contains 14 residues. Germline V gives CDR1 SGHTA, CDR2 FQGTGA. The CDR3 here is CASSISTSGYEQFF. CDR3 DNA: TGTGCCAGCAGCATATCGACTAGCGGCTATGAGCAGTTCTTC.

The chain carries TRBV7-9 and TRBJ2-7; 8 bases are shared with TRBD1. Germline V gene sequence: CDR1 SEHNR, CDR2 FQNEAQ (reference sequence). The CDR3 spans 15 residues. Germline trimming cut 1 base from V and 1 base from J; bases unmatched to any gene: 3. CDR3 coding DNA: TGTGCCAGCAGCTTAGAGACAGGGGAATCCTACGAGCAGTACTTC. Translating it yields CASSLETGESYEQYF.